Sequencing of this TCR beta chain was carried out in a study of blood T cell repertoires in COVID-19. Study summary: Material from acute and convalescent COVID-19 was sourced from the United States, Italy and Spain. PBMCs, B-cell-depleted T cells, or T cells provided the cDNA or gDNA that made up the material.

The CDR3 totals 13 residues. Germline V gene lookup returns CDR1 DFQATT and CDR2 SNEGSKA (reference sequence). V lost 3 bases, J lost 3 bases, and 3 bases stayed unmatched. Sequenced by immunoSEQ multiplex PCR; TCRdb stores in-frame clones only, minus some. Among some 130,000 clones listed, about 91% were seen once. Input material: peripheral blood. The chain couples TRBV20-1 to TRBJ2-3; 7 nucleotides agree with TRBD2. The TCR comes from a man aged 50-60 years with acute or convalescent COVID-19. CDR3 in amino acids: CSASIGGTDTQYF. In DNA, the CDR3 is TGCAGTGCTAGTATCGGGGGGACAGATACGCAGTATTTT.